This record looks at one TCR beta chain sequence and its context. Per the original data handling: It was from reference gene primer amplification that nucleated cell counts were estimated. Data came from immunoSEQ multiplex PCR; TCRdb stores just in-frame clones and leaves some out. Clone size and the V and J calls come from that table; the DNA yielded D and trimming. The repertoire holds over 90,000 clones, almost 85% seen once, with less than 9% in the top ten. This record comes from a study of blood T cell repertoires in COVID-19. Across the whole study: COVID-19 samples from acute and convalescent phases originated in the United States, Italy and Spain. From T cells, B-cell-depleted T cells, or PBMCs came the material, which was cDNA or gDNA.

Looked up from germline, CDR1 is SGDLS and CDR2 is YYNGEE. V gave up 0 bases and J gave up 6 bases, with 10 bases separating them. The CDR3 extends over 14 amino acids. Sequencing used peripheral blood. The source is a man aged 50-60 years with active or convalescent COVID-19. V is TRBV9 and J is TRBJ2-1; D is undetermined. Written as DNA, the CDR3 is TGTGCCAGCAGCGTAGATGGTAGCTTCAATGAGCAGTTCTTC. Protein product: CASSVDGSFNEQFF.